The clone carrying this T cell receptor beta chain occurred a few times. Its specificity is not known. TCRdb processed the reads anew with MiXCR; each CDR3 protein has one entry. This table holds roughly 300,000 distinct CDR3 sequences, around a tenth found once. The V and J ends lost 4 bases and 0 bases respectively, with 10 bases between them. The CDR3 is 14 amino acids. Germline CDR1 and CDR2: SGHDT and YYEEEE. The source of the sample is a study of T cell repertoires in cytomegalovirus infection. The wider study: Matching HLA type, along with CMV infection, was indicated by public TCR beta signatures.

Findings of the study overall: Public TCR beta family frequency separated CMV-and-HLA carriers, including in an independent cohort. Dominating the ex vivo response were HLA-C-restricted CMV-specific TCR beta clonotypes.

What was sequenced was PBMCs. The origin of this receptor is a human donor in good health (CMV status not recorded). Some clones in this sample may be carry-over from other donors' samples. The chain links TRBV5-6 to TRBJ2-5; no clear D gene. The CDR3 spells CASSPRPYQETQYF. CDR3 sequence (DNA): TGTGCCAGCAGCCCTCGGCCGTACCAAGAGACCCAGTACTTC.